This T cell receptor (beta chain) emerged from a study of T cells after posttransplantation cyclophosphamide. The sample holds many counts of this clone. The antigen is undetermined. TCRdb's copy holds only in-frame clones and misses some; the assay was immunoSEQ multiplex PCR. The sample gives tens of thousands of clones, none seen only once, and the top ten clones hold around 6.6%. Study findings and constraints: Skin or GI-infiltrating T cells shared few TRB sequences with blood. Donor-recipient repertoire similarity was low at 1-2 months, rising over year one.

What was sequenced was PBMCs. The clonotype originates from a woman aged 55-70 years in good health, CMV-negative, and a related stem cell transplant donor.

The CDR3 nucleotides read TGTGCCAGCAGCTTAATTTCTTATGGGCAGGGCGTCACCGGGGAGCTGTTTTTT. Protein sequence: CASSLISYGQGVTGELFF. J is TRBJ2-2 and V is TRBV7-3, with D possibly matching TRBD1 (5 bases). Looked up from germline, CDR1 is SGHTA and CDR2 is FQGTGA. V was shortened by 1 base and J by 4 bases, with 19 bases between the two germline ends. The CDR3 is 18 residues long.